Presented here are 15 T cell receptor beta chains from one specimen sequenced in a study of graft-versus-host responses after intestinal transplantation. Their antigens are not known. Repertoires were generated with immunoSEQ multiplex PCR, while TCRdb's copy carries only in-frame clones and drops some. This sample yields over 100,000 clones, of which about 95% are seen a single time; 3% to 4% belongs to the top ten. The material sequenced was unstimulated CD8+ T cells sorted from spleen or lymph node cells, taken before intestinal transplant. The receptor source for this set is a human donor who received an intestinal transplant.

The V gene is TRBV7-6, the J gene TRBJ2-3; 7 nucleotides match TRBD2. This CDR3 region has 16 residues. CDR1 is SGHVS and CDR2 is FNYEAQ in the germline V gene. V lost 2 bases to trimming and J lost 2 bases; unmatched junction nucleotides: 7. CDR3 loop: CASSLMASGTTDTQYF. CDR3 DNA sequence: TGTGCCAGCAGCTTAATGGCTAGCGGAACCACAGATACGCAGTATTTT.

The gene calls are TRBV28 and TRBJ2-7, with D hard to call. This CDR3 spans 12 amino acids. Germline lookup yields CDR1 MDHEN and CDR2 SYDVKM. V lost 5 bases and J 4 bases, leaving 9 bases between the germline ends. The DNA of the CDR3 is TGTGCCAGCAGTCAATTCAGTTACGAGCAGTACTTC. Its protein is CASSQFSYEQYF.

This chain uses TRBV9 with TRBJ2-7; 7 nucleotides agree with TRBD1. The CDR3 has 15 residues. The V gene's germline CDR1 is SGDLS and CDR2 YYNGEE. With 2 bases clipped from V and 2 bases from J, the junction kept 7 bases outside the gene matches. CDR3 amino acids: CASSVAGTATYEQYF. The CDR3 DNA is TGTGCCAGCAGCGTGGCCGGGACAGCTACCTACGAGCAGTACTTC.

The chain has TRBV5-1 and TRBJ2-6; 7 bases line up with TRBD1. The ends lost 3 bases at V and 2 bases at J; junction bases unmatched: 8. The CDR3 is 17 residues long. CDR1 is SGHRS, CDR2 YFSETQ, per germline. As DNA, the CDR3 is TGCGCCAGCAGCTCCGGGACAGAGGTCGCTGGGGCCAACGTCCTGACTTTC. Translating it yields CASSSGTEVAGANVLTF.

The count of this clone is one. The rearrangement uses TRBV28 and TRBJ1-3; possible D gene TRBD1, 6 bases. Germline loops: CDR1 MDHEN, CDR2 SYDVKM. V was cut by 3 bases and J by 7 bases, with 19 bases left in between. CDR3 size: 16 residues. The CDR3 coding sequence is TGTGCCAGCAGTTTGGGACACAGGGAACGTAGGAACACCATATATTTT. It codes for CASSLGHRERRNTIYF. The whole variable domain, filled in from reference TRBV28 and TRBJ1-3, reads DVKVTQSSRYLVKRTGEKVFLECVQDMDHENMFWYRQDPGLGLRLIYFSYDVKMKEKGDIPEGYSVSREKKERFSLILESASTNQTSMYLCASSLGHRERRNTIYFGEGSWLTVV.

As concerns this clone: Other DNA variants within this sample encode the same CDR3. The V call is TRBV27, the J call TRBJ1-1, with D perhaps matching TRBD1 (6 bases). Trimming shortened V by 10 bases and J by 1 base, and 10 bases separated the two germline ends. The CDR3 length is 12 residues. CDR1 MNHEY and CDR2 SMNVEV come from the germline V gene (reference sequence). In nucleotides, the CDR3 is TGTGCCATCAAACAGGGGAACACTGAAGCTTTCTTT. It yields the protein CAIKQGNTEAFF.

This CDR3 is CASSFLAGEIEQYF. The CDR3, as DNA: TGTGCCAGCAGTTTTTTAGCGGGAGAAATTGAGCAGTACTTC. The V gene is TRBV27, the J gene TRBJ2-7; 9 positions agree with TRBD2. J was trimmed by 7 bases and V by 3 bases; bases with no gene match: 7. The V gene's germline CDR1 is MNHEY and CDR2 SMNVEV (reference sequence). CDR3 length equals 14 residues.

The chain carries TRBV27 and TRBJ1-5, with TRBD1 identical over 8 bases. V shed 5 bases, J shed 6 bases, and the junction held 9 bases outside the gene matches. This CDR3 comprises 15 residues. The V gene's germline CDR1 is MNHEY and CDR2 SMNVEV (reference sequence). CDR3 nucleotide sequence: TGTGCCAGCAGTGGGGGACAGGAGGGGAGTCAGCCCCAGCATTTT. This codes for CASSGGQEGSQPQHF.

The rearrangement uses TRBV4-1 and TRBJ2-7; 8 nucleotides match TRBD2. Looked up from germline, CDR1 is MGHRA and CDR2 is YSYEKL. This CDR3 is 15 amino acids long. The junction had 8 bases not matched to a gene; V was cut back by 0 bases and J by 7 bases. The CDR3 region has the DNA TGCGCCAGCAGCCAAGACCGCGCGGGAGGCTTGGAGCAGTACTTC. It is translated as CASSQDRAGGLEQYF.

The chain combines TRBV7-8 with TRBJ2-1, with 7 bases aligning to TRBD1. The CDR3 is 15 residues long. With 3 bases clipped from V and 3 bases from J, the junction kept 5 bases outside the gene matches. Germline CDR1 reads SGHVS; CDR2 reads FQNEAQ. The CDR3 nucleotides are TGTGCCAGCAGCTTGGGGACAGACTTCTACAATGAGCAGTTCTTC. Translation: CASSLGTDFYNEQFF.

CDR3 loop: CASSSADREETQYF. DNA of the CDR3: TGTGCCAGCAGTTCCGCCGACAGGGAAGAGACCCAGTACTTC. J is TRBJ2-5 and V is TRBV28; TRBD1 matches 7 bases. The CDR3 runs 14 residues. The V gene's germline CDR1 is MDHEN and CDR2 SYDVKM. V lost 4 bases to trimming and J lost 3 bases; unmatched junction nucleotides: 5.

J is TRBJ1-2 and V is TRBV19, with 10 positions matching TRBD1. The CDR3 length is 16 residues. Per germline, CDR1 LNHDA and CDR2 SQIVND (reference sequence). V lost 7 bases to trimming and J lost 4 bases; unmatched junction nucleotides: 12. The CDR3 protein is CASKPGQGRNLYGYTF. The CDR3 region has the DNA TGTGCCAGTAAGCCGGGACAGGGGAGAAATCTCTATGGCTACACCTTC.

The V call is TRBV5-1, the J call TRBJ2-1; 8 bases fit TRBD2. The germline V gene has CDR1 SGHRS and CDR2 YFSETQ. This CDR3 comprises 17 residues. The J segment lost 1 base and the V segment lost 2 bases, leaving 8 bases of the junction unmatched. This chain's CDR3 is CASSLRSGRGSYNEQFF. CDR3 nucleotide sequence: TGCGCCAGCAGCTTAAGGAGCGGGAGAGGGTCCTACAATGAGCAGTTCTTC.

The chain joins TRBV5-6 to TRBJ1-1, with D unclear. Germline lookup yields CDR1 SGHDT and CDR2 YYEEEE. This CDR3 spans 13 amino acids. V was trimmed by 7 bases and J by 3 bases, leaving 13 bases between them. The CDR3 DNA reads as TGTGCCAGCCAACACGGATTGTACACTGAAGCTTTCTTT. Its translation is CASQHGLYTEAFF.

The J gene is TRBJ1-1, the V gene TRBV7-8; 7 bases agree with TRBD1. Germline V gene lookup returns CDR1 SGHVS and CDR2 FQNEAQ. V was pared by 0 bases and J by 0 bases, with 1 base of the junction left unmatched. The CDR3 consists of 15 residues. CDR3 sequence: CASSLARGLNTEAFF. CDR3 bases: TGTGCCAGCAGCTTAGCCAGGGGGTTGAACACTGAAGCTTTCTTT.